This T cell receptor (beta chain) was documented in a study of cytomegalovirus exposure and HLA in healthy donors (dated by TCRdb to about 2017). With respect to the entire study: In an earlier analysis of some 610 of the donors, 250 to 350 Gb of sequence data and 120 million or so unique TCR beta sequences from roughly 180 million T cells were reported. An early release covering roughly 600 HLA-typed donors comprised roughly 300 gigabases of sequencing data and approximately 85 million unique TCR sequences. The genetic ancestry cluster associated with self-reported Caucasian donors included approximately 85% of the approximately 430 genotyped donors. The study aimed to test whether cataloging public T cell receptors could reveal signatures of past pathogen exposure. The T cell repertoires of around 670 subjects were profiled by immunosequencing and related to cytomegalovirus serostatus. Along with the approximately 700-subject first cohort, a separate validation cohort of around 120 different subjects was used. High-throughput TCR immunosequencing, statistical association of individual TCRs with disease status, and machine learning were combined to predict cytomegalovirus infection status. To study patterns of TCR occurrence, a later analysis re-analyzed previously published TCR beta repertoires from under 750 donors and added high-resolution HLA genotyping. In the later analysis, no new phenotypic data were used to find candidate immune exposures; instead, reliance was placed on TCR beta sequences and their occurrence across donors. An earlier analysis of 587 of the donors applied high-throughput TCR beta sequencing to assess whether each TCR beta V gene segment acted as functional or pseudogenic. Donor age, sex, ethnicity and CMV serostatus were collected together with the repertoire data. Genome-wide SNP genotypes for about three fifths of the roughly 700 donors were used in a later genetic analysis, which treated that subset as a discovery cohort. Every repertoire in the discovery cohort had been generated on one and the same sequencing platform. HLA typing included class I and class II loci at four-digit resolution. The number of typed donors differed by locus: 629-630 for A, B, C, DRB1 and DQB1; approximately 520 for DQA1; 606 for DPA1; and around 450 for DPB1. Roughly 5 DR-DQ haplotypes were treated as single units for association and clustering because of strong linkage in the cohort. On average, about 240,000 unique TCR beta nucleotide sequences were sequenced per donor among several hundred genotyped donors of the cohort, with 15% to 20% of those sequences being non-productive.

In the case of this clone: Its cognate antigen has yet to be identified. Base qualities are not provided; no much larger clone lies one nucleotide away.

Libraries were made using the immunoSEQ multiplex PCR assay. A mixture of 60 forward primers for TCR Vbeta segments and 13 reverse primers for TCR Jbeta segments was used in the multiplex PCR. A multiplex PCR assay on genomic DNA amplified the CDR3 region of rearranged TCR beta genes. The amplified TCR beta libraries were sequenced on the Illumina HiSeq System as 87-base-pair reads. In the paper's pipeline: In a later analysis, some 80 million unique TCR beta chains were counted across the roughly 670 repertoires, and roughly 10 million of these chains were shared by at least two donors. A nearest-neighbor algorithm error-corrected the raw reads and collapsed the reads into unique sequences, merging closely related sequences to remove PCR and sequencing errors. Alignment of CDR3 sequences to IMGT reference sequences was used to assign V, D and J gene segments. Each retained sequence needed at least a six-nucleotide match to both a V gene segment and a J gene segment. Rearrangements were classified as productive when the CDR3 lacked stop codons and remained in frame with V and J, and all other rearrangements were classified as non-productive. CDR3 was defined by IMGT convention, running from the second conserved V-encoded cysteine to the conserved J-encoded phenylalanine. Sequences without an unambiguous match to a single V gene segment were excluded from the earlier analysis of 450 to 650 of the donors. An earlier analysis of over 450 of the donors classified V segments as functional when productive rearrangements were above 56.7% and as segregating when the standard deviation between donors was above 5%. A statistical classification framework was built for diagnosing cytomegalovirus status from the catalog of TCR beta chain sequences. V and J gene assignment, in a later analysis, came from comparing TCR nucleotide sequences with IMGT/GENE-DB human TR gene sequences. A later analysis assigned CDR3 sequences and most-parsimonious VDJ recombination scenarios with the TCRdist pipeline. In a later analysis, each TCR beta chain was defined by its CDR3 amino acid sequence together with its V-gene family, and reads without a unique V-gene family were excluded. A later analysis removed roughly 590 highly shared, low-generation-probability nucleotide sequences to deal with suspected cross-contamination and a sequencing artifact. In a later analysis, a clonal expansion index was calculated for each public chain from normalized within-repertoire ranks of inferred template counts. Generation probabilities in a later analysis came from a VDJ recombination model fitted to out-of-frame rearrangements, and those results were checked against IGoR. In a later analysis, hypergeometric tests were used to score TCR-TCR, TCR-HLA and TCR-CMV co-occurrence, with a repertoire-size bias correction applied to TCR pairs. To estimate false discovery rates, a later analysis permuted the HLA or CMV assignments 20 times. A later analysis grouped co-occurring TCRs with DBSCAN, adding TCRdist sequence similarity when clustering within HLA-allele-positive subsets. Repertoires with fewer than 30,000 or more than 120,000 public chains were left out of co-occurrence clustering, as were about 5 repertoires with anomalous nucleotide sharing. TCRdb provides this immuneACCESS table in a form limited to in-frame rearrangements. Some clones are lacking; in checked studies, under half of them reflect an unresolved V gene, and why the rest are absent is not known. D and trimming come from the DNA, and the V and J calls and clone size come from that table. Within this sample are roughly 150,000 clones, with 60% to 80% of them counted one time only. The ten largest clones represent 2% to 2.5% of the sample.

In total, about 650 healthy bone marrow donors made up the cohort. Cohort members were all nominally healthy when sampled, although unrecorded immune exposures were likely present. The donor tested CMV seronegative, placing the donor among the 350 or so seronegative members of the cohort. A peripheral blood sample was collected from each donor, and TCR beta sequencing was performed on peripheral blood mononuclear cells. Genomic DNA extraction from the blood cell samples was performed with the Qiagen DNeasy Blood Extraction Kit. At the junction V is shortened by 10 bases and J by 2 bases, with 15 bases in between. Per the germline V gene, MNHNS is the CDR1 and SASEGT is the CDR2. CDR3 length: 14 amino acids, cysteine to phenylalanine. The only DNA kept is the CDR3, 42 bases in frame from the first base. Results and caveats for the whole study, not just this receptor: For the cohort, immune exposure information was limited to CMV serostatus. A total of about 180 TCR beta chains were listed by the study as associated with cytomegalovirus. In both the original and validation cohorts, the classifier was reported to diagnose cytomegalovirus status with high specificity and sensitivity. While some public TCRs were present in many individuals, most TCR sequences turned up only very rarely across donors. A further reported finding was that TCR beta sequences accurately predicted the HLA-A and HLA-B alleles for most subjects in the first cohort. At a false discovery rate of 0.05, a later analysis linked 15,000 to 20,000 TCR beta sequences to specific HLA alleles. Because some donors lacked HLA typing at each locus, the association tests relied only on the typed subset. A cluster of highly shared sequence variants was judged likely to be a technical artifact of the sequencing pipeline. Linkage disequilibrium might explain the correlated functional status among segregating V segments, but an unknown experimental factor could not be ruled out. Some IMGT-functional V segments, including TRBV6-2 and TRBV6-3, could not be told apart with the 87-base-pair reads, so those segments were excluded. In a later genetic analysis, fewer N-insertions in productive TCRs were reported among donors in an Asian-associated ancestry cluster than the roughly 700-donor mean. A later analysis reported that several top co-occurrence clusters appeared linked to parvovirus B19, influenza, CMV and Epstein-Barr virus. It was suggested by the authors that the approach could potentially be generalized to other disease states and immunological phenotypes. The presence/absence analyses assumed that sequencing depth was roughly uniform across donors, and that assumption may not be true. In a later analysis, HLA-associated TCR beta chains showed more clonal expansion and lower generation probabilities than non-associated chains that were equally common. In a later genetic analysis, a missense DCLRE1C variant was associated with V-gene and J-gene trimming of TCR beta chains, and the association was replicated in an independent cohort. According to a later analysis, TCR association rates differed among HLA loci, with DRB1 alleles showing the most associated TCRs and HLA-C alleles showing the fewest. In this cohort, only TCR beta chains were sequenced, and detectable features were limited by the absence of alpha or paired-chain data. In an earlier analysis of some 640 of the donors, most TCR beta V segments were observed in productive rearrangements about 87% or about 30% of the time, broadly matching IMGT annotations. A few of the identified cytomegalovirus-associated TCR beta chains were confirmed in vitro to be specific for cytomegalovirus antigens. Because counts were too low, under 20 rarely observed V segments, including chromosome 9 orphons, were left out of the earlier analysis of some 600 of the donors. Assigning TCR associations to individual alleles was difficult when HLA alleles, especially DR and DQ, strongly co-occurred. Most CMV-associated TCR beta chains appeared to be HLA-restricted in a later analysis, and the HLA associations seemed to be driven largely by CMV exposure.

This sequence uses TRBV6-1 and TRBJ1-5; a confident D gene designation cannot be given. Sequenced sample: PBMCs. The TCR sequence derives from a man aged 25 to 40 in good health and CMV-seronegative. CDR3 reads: CATKRGLGNQPQHF. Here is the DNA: TGTGCCACCAAGAGAGGATTGGGCAATCAGCCCCAGCATTTT.